Below, 10 T cell receptor beta chains from the same sample are listed, as sequenced in a study of T cell responses to AZD1222 COVID-19 vaccine. The protocol was immunoSEQ multiplex PCR, while the TCRdb copy is restricted to in-frame clones and leaves out a portion. The profile covers about 150,000 clones, with 80% to 95% appearing a single time and approximately 4% taken by the ten largest. The material sequenced was peripheral blood, taken 28 days after the second AZD1222 dose. These TCRs come from an adult who received the AZD1222 COVID-19 vaccine.

In this sample, this clone turned up once. The rearrangement links TRBV24-1 to TRBJ2-2, with TRBD2 as a possible D gene (6 bases). Germline V gene data show CDR1 as KGHDR and CDR2 as SFDVKD. The V and J ends lost 5 bases and 7 bases respectively, with 7 bases between them. The CDR3 is 12 residues long. In DNA, the CDR3 is TGTGCCACCAGTGTGGGGGGCGGGGAGCTGTTTTTT. Amino acid sequence: CATSVGGGELFF.

This clone was recorded only once. This chain connects TRBV29-1 to TRBJ2-3; unclear D gene. V was shortened by 7 bases and J by 0 bases, with 14 bases between the two germline ends. The CDR3 is 14 amino acids. Per germline, CDR1 SQVTM and CDR2 ANQGSEA. This CDR3 reads CSGVAWLSTDTQYF. The CDR3 DNA follows: TGCAGCGGGGTCGCGTGGCTAAGCACAGATACGCAGTATTTT.

The table lists this clone with a count of one. The rearrangement links TRBV7-8 to TRBJ1-1; TRBD1 is a possible D gene (5 bases). This CDR3 has 16 amino acids. The V gene's germline CDR1 is SGHVS and CDR2 FQNEAQ. Trimming pared 2 bases from V and 5 bases from J, leaving 18 bases between. DNA of the CDR3: TGTGCCAGCAGCTTATCGGGACCTGACAGAGGAACTGAAGCTTTCTTT. This codes for CASSLSGPDRGTEAFF.

In its sample, this clone was seen once. The chain carries TRBV18 and TRBJ2-2; D is unclear. This CDR3 contains 12 residues. The germline V and J ends were trimmed by 5 bases and 3 bases, with 4 bases remaining between them. The germline CDR1 and CDR2 sequences are KGHSH and LQKENI. CDR3 region: CASSVYTGELFF. In DNA, the CDR3 is TGTGCCAGCTCAGTCTACACCGGGGAGCTGTTTTTT.

J is TRBJ2-1 and V is TRBV7-2, with 8 bases fitting TRBD2. Losses at the gene ends were 4 bases for V and 0 bases for J; bases not matched to a gene: 8. The CDR3 runs 17 residues. Germline-derived CDR1 and CDR2 are SGHTA and FQGNSA. This CDR3 is CASSSPVSGASYNEQFF. In DNA, the CDR3 is TGTGCCAGCAGCTCCCCCGTTAGCGGGGCCTCCTACAATGAGCAGTTCTTC.

The genes are TRBV28 and TRBJ1-3, with 8 positions matching TRBD1. The ends lost 7 bases at V and 0 bases at J; junction bases unmatched: 5. The CDR3 consists of 15 residues. Looked up from germline, CDR1 is MDHEN and CDR2 is SYDVKM. CDR3 sequence reads: CASTATGVSGNTIYF. As DNA, the CDR3 is TGTGCCAGCACCGCGACAGGGGTCTCTGGAAACACCATATATTTT.

This chain uses TRBV11-1 with TRBJ2-4; no reliable D call. Germline CDR1 SGHAT, CDR2 FQDESV (reference sequence). The CDR3 length is 11 residues. The V and J ends lost 5 bases and 4 bases respectively, with 3 bases between them. In nucleotides, the CDR3 is TGTGCCAGCAGCGCGAAAAACATTCAGTACTTC. This encodes CASSAKNIQYF.

V gene TRBV6-5 combines with J gene TRBJ2-1, with D unresolved. The CDR3 length is 13 residues. Trimming pared 7 bases from V and 9 bases from J, leaving 16 bases between. Germline-derived CDR1 and CDR2 are MNHEY and SVGAGI. The CDR3 sequence: CASKRSEPAEQFF. Written as DNA, the CDR3 is TGTGCCAGCAAACGGTCTGAGCCCGCTGAGCAGTTCTTC.

The gene calls are TRBV7-2 and TRBJ2-3; perhaps TRBD2 as D (6 bases). V was shortened by 4 bases and J by 0 bases, with 8 bases between the two germline ends. Germline CDR1 and CDR2: SGHTA and FQGNSA. This CDR3 spans 14 amino acids. CDR3 sequence (DNA): TGTGCCAGCAGCTCGGGGGTTAGCACAGATACGCAGTATTTT. It translates to CASSSGVSTDTQYF.

V usage is TRBV9 and J usage is TRBJ2-1, with D hard to call. Deletions cut 1 base from V and 3 bases from J, with 11 bases between. This CDR3 has 15 residues. The germline V gene has CDR1 SGDLS and CDR2 YYNGEE. The chain's CDR3 is CASSVNRASYNEQFF. CDR3 bases: TGTGCCAGCAGCGTAAATCGAGCAAGCTACAATGAGCAGTTCTTC.